The next 25 T cell receptor beta chains were all read from a single sample in a study of shared clonotypes between healthy human individuals. Only in-frame clones appear in the TCRdb table, and some are missing; sequencing was by immunoSEQ multiplex PCR. The table records approximately 1,500,000 clones, around 97% of them present only once. The sample consisted of naive CD4+ T cells sorted from blood. Documented subset: CD45RA+ positively selected. These receptor sequences come from a man younger than 45 in good health.

The rearrangement links TRBV9 to TRBJ2-5; 10 bases match TRBD2. The J call may not be correct, given that the DNA end is closer to TRBJ2-7. CDR1 and CDR2 (germline): SGDLS, YYNGEE. This CDR3 contains 17 residues. The CDR3 here is CASSAYPKGTSAYEQYF. CDR3 DNA: TGTGCCAGCAGCGCTTATCCTAAGGGGACTAGCGCCTACGAGCAGTACTTC.

This chain connects TRBV2 to TRBJ2-7; 7 positions agree with TRBD2. CDR1 and CDR2 from the germline V gene are SNHLY and FYNNEI. The CDR3 totals 14 residues. The ends lost 6 bases at V and 9 bases at J; junction bases unmatched: 14. For the CDR3, the DNA is TGTGCCAGCAGGGGGGGGACGTGGACCCACGGGCAGTACTTC. Protein product: CASRGGTWTHGQYF. Full variable domain (rest looked up from reference TRBV2 and TRBJ2-7): EPEVTQTPSHQVTQMGQEVILRCVPISNHLYFYWYRQILGQKVEFLVSFYNNEISEKSEIFDDQFSVERPDGSNFTLKIRSTKLEDSAMYFCASRGGTWTHGQYFGPGTRLTVT.

The V call is TRBV7-8, the J call TRBJ1-5; TRBD1 might be the D (6 bases). Germline V lookup: CDR1 SGHVS, CDR2 FQNEAQ. The CDR3 consists of 19 residues. Trimming shortened V by 0 bases and J by 0 bases, and 18 bases separated the two germline ends. CDR3 amino acids: CASSLASYNRALSNQPQHF. The CDR3 DNA follows: TGTGCCAGCAGCTTAGCGTCTTATAACAGGGCACTTAGCAATCAGCCCCAGCATTTT.

This sequence joins TRBV6-4 and TRBJ1-1; D unresolved. This CDR3 is 13 amino acids long. Germline assignment: CDR1 MRHNA and CDR2 SNTAGT. Deletions cut 5 bases from V and 8 bases from J, with 15 bases between. CDR3 loop: CASSRVPAGEAFF. The CDR3 coding sequence is TGTGCCAGCAGTCGGGTCCCGGCCGGGGAAGCTTTCTTT.

The chain uses TRBV5-5 and TRBJ2-7; TRBD1 matches at 8 bases. The CDR3 has 13 amino acids. CDR1 and CDR2 (germline): SGHKS, YYEKEE (reference sequence). Unmatched junction bases numbered 6, after V lost 5 bases and J lost 5 bases. The CDR3 coding sequence is TGTGCCAGCAGGACGACAGGGGTCCACGAGCAGTACTTC. Translation gives CASRTTGVHEQYF. Full variable domain (rest looked up from reference TRBV5-5 and TRBJ2-7): DAGVTQSPTHLIKTRGQQVTLRCSPISGHKSVSWYQQVLGQGPQFIFQYYEKEERGRGNFPDRFSARQFPNYSSELNVNALLLGDSALYLCASRTTGVHEQYFGPGTRLTVT.

The rearrangement uses TRBV6-4 and TRBJ2-1, with D perhaps assigned TRBD1 or TRBD2 (5 bases each). Germline assignment: CDR1 MRHNA and CDR2 SNTAGT. The CDR3 contains 16 residues. V lost 5 bases, J lost 3 bases, and 17 bases lay in between. CDR3 amino acids: CASSREGTLGYNEQFF. The CDR3 DNA reads TGTGCCAGCAGTCGTGAGGGGACGCTCGGCTACAATGAGCAGTTCTTC.

The chain employs TRBV2 and TRBJ1-2, with D uncertain. CDR3 length: 14 amino acids. CDR1 and CDR2 from the germline V gene are SNHLY and FYNNEI. Between the trimmed V and J ends, which lost 8 bases and 0 bases, there was a span of 13 bases. CDR3 DNA sequence: TGTGCCAGCCTATATTATAACTCTAACTATGGCTACACCTTC. This translates into CASLYYNSNYGYTF.

This chain links TRBV7-2 with TRBJ1-4, with unresolved D. CDR1 is SGHTA and CDR2 is FQGNSA in the germline V gene. Trimming took off 2 bases at V and 4 bases at J, with 11 bases between the two ends. There are 15 residues in the CDR3. The CDR3 protein is CASSLQRESNEKLFF. CDR3 in DNA: TGTGCCAGCAGCTTACAAAGGGAGAGTAATGAAAAACTGTTTTTT. The variable domain in full, with the rest retrieved from reference TRBV7-2 and TRBJ1-4, is GAGVSQSPSNKVTEKGKDVELRCDPISGHTALYWYRQSLGQGLEFLIYFQGNSAPDKSGLPSDRFSAERTGGSVSTLTIQRTQQEDSAVYLCASSLQRESNEKLFFGSGTQLSVL.

The chain recombines TRBV19 with TRBJ2-4; 7 bases map to TRBD1. V dropped 5 bases and J dropped 5; count of bases not matched to a gene: 3. Germline lookup yields CDR1 LNHDA and CDR2 SQIVND (reference sequence). This CDR3 region has 13 residues. The CDR3 region has the DNA TGTGCCAGTAGTGTCGGGACAGAAAACATTCAGTACTTC. Amino acids: CASSVGTENIQYF.

The CDR3, as DNA: TGTGCCAGCTCATCGAACGTACAAGAGACCCAGTACTTC. It yields the protein CASSSNVQETQYF. The chain carries TRBV18 and TRBJ2-5; no firm D call. Trimming shortened V by 5 bases and J by 2 bases, and 9 bases separated the two germline ends. Germline values: CDR1 KGHSH, CDR2 LQKENI. The CDR3 has 13 amino acids. Full variable domain (remainder filled in from reference TRBV18 and TRBJ2-5): NAGVMQNPRHLVRRRGQEARLRCSPMKGHSHVYWYRQLPEEGLKFMVYLQKENIIDESGMPKERFSAEFPKEGPSILRIQQVVRGDSAAYFCASSSNVQETQYFGPGTRLLVL.

V usage is TRBV7-3 and J usage is TRBJ1-1; 8 nucleotides agree with TRBD1. CDR3 length: 13 amino acids. J was trimmed by 6 bases and V by 5 bases; bases with no gene match: 5. The germline CDR1 and CDR2 sequences are SGHTA and FQGTGA. The DNA for the CDR3 is TGTGCCAGCAGCAGCGGGACAGGAGCTGAAGCTTTCTTT. Translating gives CASSSGTGAEAFF.

The chain employs TRBV9 and TRBJ2-3; tentatively, D is TRBD2 (6 bases). There are 15 residues in the CDR3. The germline V gene has CDR1 SGDLS and CDR2 YYNGEE. V was trimmed by 0 bases and J by 8 bases, leaving 16 bases between them. CDR3 in DNA: TGTGCCAGCAGCGTAGATCTCGGGAGTGAAGGTACGCAGTATTTT. This translates into CASSVDLGSEGTQYF.

Concerning this clone: The sample contains more than one DNA sequence encoding this CDR3. The chain has TRBV18 and TRBJ2-5; TRBD1 is a possible D gene (5 bases). The CDR3 extends over 13 amino acids. Germline V gene lookup returns CDR1 KGHSH and CDR2 LQKENI. Trimming left V 5 bases short and J 1 base short, with 8 bases between. CDR3 amino acids: CASSLQGQETQYF. CDR3 nucleotide sequence: TGTGCCAGCTCATTGCAGGGCCAAGAGACCCAGTACTTC.

The J gene is TRBJ2-2, the V gene TRBV30; TRBD2 might be the D (6 bases). CDR1 and CDR2 (germline): GTSNPN, SVGIG (reference sequence). Between the trimmed V and J ends, which lost 5 bases and 2 bases, there was a span of 18 bases. There are 16 residues in the CDR3. CDR3 nucleotides: TGTGCCTGGCCCACACCCCCGGGAGTAAACACCGGGGAGCTGTTTTTT. It translates to CAWPTPPGVNTGELFF. The entire variable domain, with the rest obtained from reference TRBV30 and TRBJ2-2, is as follows: SQTIHQWPATLVQPVGSPLSLECTVEGTSNPNLYWYRQAAGRGLQLLFYSVGIGQISSEVPQNLSASRPQDRQFILSSKKLLLSDSGFYLCAWPTPPGVNTGELFFGEGSRLTVL.

The CDR3 loop is CASSKGTRETYEQYF. DNA of the CDR3: TGTGCCAGCAGCAAAGGGACACGGGAAACCTACGAGCAGTACTTC. V is TRBV12-1 and J is TRBJ2-7; the D call in the table, TRBD1, was not verified against the DNA. TRBV12-1 is recorded as a pseudogene. CDR3 length equals 15 residues.

To note about this clone: Other DNA sequences from this sample encode an identical CDR3 as well. V gene TRBV5-1 combines with J gene TRBJ1-1; D ambiguous. V shed 4 bases and J shed 0 bases, with 7 bases lying between them. The CDR3 has 13 amino acids. The germline V gene encodes CDR1 SGHRS and CDR2 YFSETQ. The CDR3 spells CASSVTLNTEAFF. The CDR3 DNA is TGCGCCAGCAGCGTGACACTGAACACTGAAGCTTTCTTT.

The chain carries TRBV11-2 and TRBJ1-1; D unresolved. From germline, CDR1 is SGHAT and CDR2 FQNNGV. This CDR3 contains 13 residues. Trimming removed 5 bases at V and 1 base at J, with 8 bases between. The CDR3 sequence: CASSNQENTEAFF. Here the CDR3 DNA reads TGTGCCAGCAGCAACCAGGAGAACACTGAAGCTTTCTTT.

CDR3 region: CASSLGTTRETQYF. CDR3 nucleotide sequence: TGTGCCAGCAGCTTAGGGACTACTAGAGAGACCCAGTACTTC. V gene TRBV7-9 combines with J gene TRBJ2-5, with D possibly matching TRBD2 (6 bases). Germline V lookup: CDR1 SEHNR, CDR2 FQNEAQ (reference sequence). Trimming left V 1 base short and J 4 bases short, with 10 bases between. The CDR3 is made up of 14 amino acids.

The chain combines TRBV18 with TRBJ2-7, with D possibly TRBD1 on 5 matching bases. The CDR3 loop spans 15 amino acids. V lost 1 base and J lost 7, with 17 bases in between. Germline V CDR1 and CDR2: KGHSH, LQKENI. CDR3 sequence reads: CASSPLQGGAAEQYF. Here the CDR3 DNA reads TGTGCCAGCTCACCACTTCAGGGTGGGGCGGCGGAGCAGTACTTC.

Concerning this clone itself: Other DNA sequences from this sample encode an identical CDR3 as well. The chain is built from TRBV7-7 and TRBJ1-1, with D unresolved. V was cut by 4 bases and J by 3 bases, with 9 bases left in between. The germline V gene encodes CDR1 SSHAT and CDR2 FNYEAQ (reference sequence). This CDR3 has 13 residues. This CDR3 is CASSSREDTEAFF. The DNA for the CDR3 is TGTGCCAGCAGCTCTAGAGAGGACACTGAAGCTTTCTTT.

The CDR3 reads CASSQGTVTEAFF. CDR3 in DNA: TGTGCCAGCTCGCAAGGGACAGTCACTGAAGCTTTCTTT. The chain recombines TRBV18 with TRBJ1-1; 7 bases map to TRBD1. V trimming: 6 bases; J trimming: 4 bases; junction bases outside the gene matches: 5. The CDR3 contains 13 residues. Germline V CDR1 and CDR2: KGHSH, LQKENI.

There are a few counts of this clone. The CDR3 DNA follows: TGTGCCAGCAGCTTGCTAGCGGGAGAGACGCGGAACATTCAGTACTTC. The encoded protein is CASSLLAGETRNIQYF. The chain recombines TRBV7-2 with TRBJ2-4; 10 bases map to TRBD2. The CDR3 spans 16 residues. V lost 3 bases and J lost 7; bases outside the gene matches: 9. Looked up from germline, CDR1 is SGHTA and CDR2 is FQGNSA. Filled out from reference TRBV7-2 and TRBJ2-4, the complete variable domain reads GAGVSQSPSNKVTEKGKDVELRCDPISGHTALYWYRQSLGQGLEFLIYFQGNSAPDKSGLPSDRFSAERTGGSVSTLTIQRTQQEDSAVYLCASSLLAGETRNIQYFGAGTRLSVL.

The gene calls are TRBV11-3 and TRBJ1-1; TRBD1 is a possible D gene (5 bases). Trimming left V 1 base short and J 2 bases short, with 23 bases between. The CDR3 covers 19 residues. Germline CDR1 SGHNT, CDR2 YENEEA. The CDR3 DNA reads as TGTGCCAGCAGCTTAGGGGGTGGGGCCCACGTTACCCTAAACACTGAAGCTTTCTTT. Translating gives CASSLGGGAHVTLNTEAFF.

This chain links TRBV7-2 with TRBJ2-7, with a weak D call TRBD2 (5 bases). Trimming removed 1 base at V and 7 bases at J, with 23 bases between. CDR1 is SGHTA and CDR2 is FQGNSA in the germline V gene. CDR3 size: 17 residues. CDR3 sequence: CASSLDGGGSTTREQYF. CDR3 nucleotide sequence: TGTGCCAGCAGCTTAGATGGAGGCGGGTCCACCACGCGGGAGCAGTACTTC.

CDR3 sequence reads: CASSLTAAGGPGTGELFF. As DNA, the CDR3 is TGTGCCAGCAGCTTAACGGCAGCGGGAGGGCCGGGCACCGGGGAGCTGTTTTTT. The V and J genes are TRBV7-3 and TRBJ2-2; TRBD2 aligns across 10 bases. V lost 0 bases and J lost 4; bases outside the gene matches: 8. Germline CDR1 reads SGHTA; CDR2 reads FQGTGA. The CDR3 is 18 residues long.